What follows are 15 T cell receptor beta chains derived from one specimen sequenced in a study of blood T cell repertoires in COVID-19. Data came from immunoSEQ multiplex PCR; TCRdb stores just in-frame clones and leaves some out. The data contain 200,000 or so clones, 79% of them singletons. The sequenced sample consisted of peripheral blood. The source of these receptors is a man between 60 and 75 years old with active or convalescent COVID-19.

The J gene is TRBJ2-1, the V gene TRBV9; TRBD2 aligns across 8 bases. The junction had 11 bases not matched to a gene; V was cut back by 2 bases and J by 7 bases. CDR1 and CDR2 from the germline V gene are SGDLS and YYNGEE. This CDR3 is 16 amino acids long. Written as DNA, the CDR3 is TGTGCCAGCAGCGTCCCCGGGGAGCGGGAGCTGAATGAGCAGTTCTTC. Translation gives CASSVPGERELNEQFF.

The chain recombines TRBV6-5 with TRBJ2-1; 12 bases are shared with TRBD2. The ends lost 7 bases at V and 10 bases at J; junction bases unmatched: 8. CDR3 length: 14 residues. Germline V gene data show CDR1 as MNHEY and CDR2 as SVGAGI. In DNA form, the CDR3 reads TGTGCCAGCATCCGGACTAGCGGGGTAGGAGAGCAGTTCTTC. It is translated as CASIRTSGVGEQFF.

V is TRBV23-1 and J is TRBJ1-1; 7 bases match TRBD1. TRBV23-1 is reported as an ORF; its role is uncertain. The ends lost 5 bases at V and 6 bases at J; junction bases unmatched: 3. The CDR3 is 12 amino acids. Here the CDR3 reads CASSETGPEAFF. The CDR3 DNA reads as TGCGCCAGCAGTGAGACAGGGCCTGAAGCTTTCTTT.

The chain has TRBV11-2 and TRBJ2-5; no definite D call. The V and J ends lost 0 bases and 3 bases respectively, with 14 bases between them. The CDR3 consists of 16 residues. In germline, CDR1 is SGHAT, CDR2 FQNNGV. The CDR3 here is CASSLDLQRSKETQYF. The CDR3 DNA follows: TGTGCCAGCAGCTTAGACCTACAGAGATCTAAAGAGACCCAGTACTTC.

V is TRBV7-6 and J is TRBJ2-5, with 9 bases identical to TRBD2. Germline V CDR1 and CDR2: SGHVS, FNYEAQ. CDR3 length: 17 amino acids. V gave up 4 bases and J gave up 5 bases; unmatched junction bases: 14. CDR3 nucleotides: TGTGCCAGCAGCTCCCGACGGGCTAGCGGGGTGGGGGAGACCCAGTACTTC. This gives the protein CASSSRRASGVGETQYF. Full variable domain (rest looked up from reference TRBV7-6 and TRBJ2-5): GAGVSQSPRYKVTKRGQDVALRCDPISGHVSLYWYRQALGQGPEFLTYFNYEAQQDKSGLPNDRFSAERPEGSISTLTIQRTEQRDSAMYRCASSSRRASGVGETQYFGPGTRLLVL.

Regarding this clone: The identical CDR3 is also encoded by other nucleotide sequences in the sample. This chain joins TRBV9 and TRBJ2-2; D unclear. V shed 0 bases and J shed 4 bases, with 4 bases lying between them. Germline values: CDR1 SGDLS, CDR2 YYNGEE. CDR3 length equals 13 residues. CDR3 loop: CASSVAGTGELFF. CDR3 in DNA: TGTGCCAGCAGCGTAGCGGGCACCGGGGAGCTGTTTTTT.

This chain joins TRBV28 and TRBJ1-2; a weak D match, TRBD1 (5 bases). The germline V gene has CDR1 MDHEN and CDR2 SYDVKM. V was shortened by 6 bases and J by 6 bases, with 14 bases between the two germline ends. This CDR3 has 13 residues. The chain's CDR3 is CASRPWGEDGYTF. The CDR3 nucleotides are TGTGCCAGCAGGCCCTGGGGGGAGGATGGCTACACCTTC.

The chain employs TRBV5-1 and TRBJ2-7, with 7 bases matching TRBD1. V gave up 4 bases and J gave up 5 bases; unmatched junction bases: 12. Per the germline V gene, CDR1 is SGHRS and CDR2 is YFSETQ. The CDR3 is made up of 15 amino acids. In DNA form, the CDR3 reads TGCGCCAGCAGCCCAAATACTGGGACAGCCAACGAGCAGTACTTC. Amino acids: CASSPNTGTANEQYF.

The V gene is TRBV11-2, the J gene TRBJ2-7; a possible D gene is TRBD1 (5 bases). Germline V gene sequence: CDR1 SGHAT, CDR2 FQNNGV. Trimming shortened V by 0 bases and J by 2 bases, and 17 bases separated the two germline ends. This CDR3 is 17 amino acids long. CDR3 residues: CASSLDKGASLAYEQYF. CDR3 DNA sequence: TGTGCCAGCAGCTTAGACAAAGGGGCCTCTCTAGCCTACGAGCAGTACTTC.

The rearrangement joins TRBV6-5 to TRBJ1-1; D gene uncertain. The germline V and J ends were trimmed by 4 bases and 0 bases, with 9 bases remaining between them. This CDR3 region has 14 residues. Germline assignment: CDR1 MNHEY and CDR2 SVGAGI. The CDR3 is CASSFREMNTEAFF. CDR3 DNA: TGTGCCAGCAGTTTCCGAGAGATGAACACTGAAGCTTTCTTT.

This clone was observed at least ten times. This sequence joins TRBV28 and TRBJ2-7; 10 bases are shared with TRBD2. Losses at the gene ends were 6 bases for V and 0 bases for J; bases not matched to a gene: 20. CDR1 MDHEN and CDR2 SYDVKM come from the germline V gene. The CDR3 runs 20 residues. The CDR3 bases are TGTGCCAGCAGCTCCCCCTCAGCGGGAGGGCCCAGAAGGAGCTCCTACGAGCAGTACTTC. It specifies CASSSPSAGGPRRSSYEQYF. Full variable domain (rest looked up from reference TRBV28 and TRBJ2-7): DVKVTQSSRYLVKRTGEKVFLECVQDMDHENMFWYRQDPGLGLRLIYFSYDVKMKEKGDIPEGYSVSREKKERFSLILESASTNQTSMYLCASSSPSAGGPRRSSYEQYFGPGTRLTVT.

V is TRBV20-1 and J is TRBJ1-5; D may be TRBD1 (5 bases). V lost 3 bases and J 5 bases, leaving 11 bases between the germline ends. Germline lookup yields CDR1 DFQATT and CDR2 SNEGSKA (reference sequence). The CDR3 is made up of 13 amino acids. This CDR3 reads CSASFGGDQPQHF. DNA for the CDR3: TGCAGTGCTAGTTTTGGGGGGGATCAGCCCCAGCATTTT.

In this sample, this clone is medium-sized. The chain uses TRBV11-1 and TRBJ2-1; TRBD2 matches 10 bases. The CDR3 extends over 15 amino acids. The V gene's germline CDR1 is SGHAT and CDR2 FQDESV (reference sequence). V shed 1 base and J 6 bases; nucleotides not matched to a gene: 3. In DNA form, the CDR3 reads TGTGCCAGCAGCTTAGTAAGCGGGGGGGCCAATGAGCAGTTCTTC. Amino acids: CASSLVSGGANEQFF.

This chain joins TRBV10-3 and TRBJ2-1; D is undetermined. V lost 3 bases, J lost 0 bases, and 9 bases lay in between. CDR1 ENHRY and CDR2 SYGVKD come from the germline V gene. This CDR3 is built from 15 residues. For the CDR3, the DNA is TGTGCCATCAGTGATATAGTAAGCTCCTACAATGAGCAGTTCTTC. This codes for CAISDIVSSYNEQFF.

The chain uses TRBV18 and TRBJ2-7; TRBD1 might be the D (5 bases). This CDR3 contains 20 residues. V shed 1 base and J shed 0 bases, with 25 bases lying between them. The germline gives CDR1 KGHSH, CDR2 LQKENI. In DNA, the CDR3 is TGTGCCAGCTCACCACAATGGGGCTCTGGGCAGTCAATCCCCTCCTACGAGCAGTACTTC. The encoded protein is CASSPQWGSGQSIPSYEQYF.